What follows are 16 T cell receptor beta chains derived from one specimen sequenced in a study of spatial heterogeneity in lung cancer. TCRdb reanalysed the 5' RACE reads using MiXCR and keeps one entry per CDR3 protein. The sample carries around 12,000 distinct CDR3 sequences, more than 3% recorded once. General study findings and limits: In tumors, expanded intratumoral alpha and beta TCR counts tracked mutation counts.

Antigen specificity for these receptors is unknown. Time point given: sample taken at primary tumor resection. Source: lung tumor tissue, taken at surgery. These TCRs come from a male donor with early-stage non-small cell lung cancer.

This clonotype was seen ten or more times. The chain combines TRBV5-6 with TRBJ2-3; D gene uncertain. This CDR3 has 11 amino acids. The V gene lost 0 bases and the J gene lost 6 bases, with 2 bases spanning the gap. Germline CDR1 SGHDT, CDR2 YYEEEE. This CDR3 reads CASSLDDTQYF. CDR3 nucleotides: TGTGCCAGCAGCTTGGATGATACGCAGTATTTT.

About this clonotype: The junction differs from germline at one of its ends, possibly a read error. CDR3 DNA: TGTGCCAGCAGGGGACAGGGAACTTATGGCGACACCTTC. Translation gives CASRGQGTYGDTF. This chain links TRBV28 with TRBJ1-2; 9 bases align to TRBD1. The CDR3 spans 13 residues. Germline CDR1 reads MDHEN; CDR2 reads SYDVKM.

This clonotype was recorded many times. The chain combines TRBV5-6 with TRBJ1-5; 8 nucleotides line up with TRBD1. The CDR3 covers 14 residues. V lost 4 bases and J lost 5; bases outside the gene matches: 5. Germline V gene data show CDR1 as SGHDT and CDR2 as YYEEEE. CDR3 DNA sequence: TGTGCCAGCAGCCATGGACAGGGATATCAGCCCCAGCATTTT. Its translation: CASSHGQGYQPQHF.

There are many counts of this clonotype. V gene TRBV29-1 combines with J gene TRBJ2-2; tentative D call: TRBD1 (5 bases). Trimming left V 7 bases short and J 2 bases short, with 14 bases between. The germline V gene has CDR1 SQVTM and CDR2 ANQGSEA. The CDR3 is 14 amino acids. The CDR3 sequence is CSAPQGANTGELFF. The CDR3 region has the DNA TGCAGCGCCCCCCAGGGCGCAAACACCGGGGAGCTGTTTTTT.

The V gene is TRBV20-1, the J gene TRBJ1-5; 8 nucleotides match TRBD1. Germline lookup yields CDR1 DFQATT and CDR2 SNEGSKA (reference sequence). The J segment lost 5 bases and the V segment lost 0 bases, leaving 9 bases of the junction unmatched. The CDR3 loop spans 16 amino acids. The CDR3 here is CSARDVGQGAYQPQHF. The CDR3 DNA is TGCAGTGCTAGAGATGTAGGGCAGGGGGCTTATCAGCCCCAGCATTTT.

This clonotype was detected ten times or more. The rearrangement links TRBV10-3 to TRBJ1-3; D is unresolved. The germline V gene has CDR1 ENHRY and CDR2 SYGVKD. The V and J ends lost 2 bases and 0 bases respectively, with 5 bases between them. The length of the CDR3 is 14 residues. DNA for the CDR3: TGTGCCATCAGTGAGGGAAACTCTGGAAACACCATATATTTT. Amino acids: CAISEGNSGNTIYF.

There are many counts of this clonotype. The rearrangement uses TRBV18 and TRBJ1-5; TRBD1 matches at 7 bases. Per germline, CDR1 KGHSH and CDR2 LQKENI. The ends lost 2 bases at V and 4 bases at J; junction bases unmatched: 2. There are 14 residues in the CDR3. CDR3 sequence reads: CASSPTTGNQPQHF. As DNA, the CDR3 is TGTGCCAGCTCACCAACGACAGGGAATCAGCCCCAGCATTTT.

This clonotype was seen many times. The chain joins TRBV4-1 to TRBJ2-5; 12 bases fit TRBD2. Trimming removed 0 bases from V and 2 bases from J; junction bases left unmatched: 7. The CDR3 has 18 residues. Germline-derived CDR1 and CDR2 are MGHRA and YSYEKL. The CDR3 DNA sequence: TGCGCCAGCAGCCAAGATGCCGGACTAGCGGGGTTGCAAGAGACCCAGTACTTC. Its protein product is CASSQDAGLAGLQETQYF.

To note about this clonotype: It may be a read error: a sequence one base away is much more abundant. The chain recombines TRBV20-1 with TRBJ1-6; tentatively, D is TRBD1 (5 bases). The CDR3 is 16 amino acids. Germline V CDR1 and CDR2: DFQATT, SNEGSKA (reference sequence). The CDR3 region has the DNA TGCAGTGCTAGAGAGGGACGGCACTCCTATAATTCACCCCTCAACTTT. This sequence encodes CSAREGRHSYNSPLNF.

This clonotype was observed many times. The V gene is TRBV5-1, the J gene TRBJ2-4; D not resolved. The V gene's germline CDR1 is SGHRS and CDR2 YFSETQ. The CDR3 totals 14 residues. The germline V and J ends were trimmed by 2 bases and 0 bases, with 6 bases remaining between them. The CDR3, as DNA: TGCGCCAGCAGCTTAACCGTAGCCAAAAACATTCAGTACTTC. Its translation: CASSLTVAKNIQYF.

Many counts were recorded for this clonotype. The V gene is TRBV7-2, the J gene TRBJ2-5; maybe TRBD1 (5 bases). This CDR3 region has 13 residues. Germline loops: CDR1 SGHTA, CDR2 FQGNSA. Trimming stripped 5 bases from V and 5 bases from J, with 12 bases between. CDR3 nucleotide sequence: TGTGCCAGCAGCGCAGGGCGCCGGGAGACCCAGTACTTC. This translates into CASSAGRRETQYF.

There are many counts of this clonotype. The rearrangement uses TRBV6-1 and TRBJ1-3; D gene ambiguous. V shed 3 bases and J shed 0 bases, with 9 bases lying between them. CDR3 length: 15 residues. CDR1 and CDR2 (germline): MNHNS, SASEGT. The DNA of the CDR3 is TGTGCCAGCAGTGAGCTGGGAAGCTCTGGAAACACCATATATTTT. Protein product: CASSELGSSGNTIYF.

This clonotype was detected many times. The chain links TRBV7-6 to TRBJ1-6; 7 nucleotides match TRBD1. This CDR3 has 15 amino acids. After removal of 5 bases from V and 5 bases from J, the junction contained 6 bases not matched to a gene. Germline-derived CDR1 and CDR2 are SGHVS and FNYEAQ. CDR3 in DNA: TGTGCCAGCAGCAGCGGGACAGCCAATAATTCACCCCTCCACTTT. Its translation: CASSSGTANNSPLHF.

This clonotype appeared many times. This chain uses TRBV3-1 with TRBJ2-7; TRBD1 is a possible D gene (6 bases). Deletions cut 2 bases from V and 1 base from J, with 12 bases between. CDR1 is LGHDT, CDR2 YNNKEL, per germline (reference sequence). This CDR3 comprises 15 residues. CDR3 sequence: CASSQTGQASYEQYF. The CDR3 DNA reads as TGTGCCAGCAGCCAAACAGGGCAGGCGTCCTACGAGCAGTACTTC.

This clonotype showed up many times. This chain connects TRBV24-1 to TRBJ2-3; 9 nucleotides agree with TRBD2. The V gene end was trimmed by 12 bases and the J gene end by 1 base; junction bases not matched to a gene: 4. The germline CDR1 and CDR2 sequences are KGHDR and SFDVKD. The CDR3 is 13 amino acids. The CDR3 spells CAPRGGRTDTQYF. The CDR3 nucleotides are TGTGCCCCGCGGGGGGGGCGCACAGATACGCAGTATTTT.

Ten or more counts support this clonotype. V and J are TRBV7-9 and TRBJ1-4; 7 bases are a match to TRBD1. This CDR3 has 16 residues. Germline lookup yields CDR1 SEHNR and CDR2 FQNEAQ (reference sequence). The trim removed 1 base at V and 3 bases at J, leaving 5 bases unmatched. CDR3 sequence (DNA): TGTGCCAGCAGCTTAGGAGGGGGCCGAGCTAATGAAAAACTGTTTTTT. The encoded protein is CASSLGGGRANEKLFF.